Below, 19 T cell receptor beta chains from the same sample are listed, as sequenced in a study of blood T cell repertoires in COVID-19 (dated by TCRdb to about 2020). Libraries were built with the immunoSEQ multiplex PCR assay. TCRdb carries this immuneACCESS record with in-frame sequences only. Its versions omit some clonotypes, under half of them owing to an unresolved V gene in the studies checked, with the rest unexplained. Recorded for this sample are 130,000 to 150,000 clones; 70% to 90% of them occurred a single time. About 8% of the sample rests with the top ten. The sequenced material came from peripheral blood. The source of these receptors is a woman in her sixties with COVID-19, enrolled during active disease.

The chain couples TRBV7-9 to TRBJ1-4, with 10 bases matching TRBD1. Germline V gene sequence: CDR1 SEHNR, CDR2 FQNEAQ (reference sequence). After removal of 3 bases from V and 7 bases from J, the junction contained 5 bases not matched to a gene. The length of the CDR3 is 15 residues. The CDR3 DNA sequence: TGTGCCAGCAGCTTCGGACAGGGGGAGGGTGAAAAACTGTTTTTT. It translates to CASSFGQGEGEKLFF.

The chain is built from TRBV12-3 or TRBV12-4 and TRBJ1-1; D gene uncertain. This CDR3 contains 13 residues. V was cut by 5 bases and J by 1 base, with 8 bases left in between. CDR3 amino acids: CASSPRQNTEAFF. CDR3 bases: TGTGCCAGCAGTCCTCGACAGAACACTGAAGCTTTCTTT.

The rearrangement uses TRBV7-2 and TRBJ1-6; D unclear. Trimming cost V 3 bases and J 0 bases, with 6 bases left between them. The germline CDR1 and CDR2 sequences are SGHTA and FQGNSA. The CDR3 contains 15 residues. This chain's CDR3 is CASSFHSSYNSPLHF. The CDR3 DNA follows: TGTGCCAGCAGCTTTCATAGCTCCTATAATTCACCCCTCCACTTT.

This clone turned up a few times. The chain uses TRBV16 and TRBJ1-6; 10 bases agree with TRBD1. This CDR3 has 15 amino acids. The junction had 7 bases not matched to a gene; V was cut back by 5 bases and J by 9 bases. Germline CDR1 and CDR2: KGHSY and FQNENV. DNA for the CDR3: TGTGCCAGCAGCATAGACAGGGGGCAGAGTTCACCCCTCCACTTT. It encodes CASSIDRGQSSPLHF. The full variable domain, completed using reference TRBV16 and TRBJ1-6, is GEEVAQTPKHLVRGEGQKAKLYCAPIKGHSYVFWYQQVLKNEFKFLISFQNENVFDETGMPKERFSAKCLPNSPCSLEIQATKLEDSAVYFCASSIDRGQSSPLHFGNGTRLTVT.

The rearrangement uses TRBV20-1 and TRBJ2-3, with D uncertain. The V gene lost 5 bases and the J gene lost 4 bases, with 7 bases spanning the gap. Germline lookup yields CDR1 DFQATT and CDR2 SNEGSKA (reference sequence). The CDR3 runs to 11 residues. The DNA for the CDR3 is TGCAGTGCTCCGGTGTCAGATACGCAGTATTTT. The encoded protein is CSAPVSDTQYF.

This clone was observed a handful of times. The V call is TRBV6-5, the J call TRBJ1-2; TRBD1 matches at 9 bases. Losses at the gene ends were 2 bases for V and 5 bases for J; bases not matched to a gene: 6. The CDR3 extends over 15 amino acids. The germline V gene has CDR1 MNHEY and CDR2 SVGAGI. CDR3 sequence: CASSYIADRGYGYTF. DNA for the CDR3: TGTGCCAGCAGTTACATCGCCGACAGGGGGTATGGCTACACCTTC.

The chain carries TRBV12-3 or TRBV12-4 and TRBJ1-1, with D uncertain. V lost 8 bases, J lost 1 base, and 8 bases lay in between. This CDR3 has 12 amino acids. Here the CDR3 reads CASLLWNTEAFF. The CDR3 nucleotides are TGTGCCAGCCTTCTTTGGAACACTGAAGCTTTCTTT.

The V gene is TRBV7-8, the J gene TRBJ1-5; 7 positions agree with TRBD1. The germline V gene encodes CDR1 SGHVS and CDR2 FQNEAQ. This CDR3 has 18 residues. Losses at the gene ends were 1 base for V and 0 bases for J; bases not matched to a gene: 9. The CDR3 loop is CASSLDRQGRYSNQPQHF. DNA of the CDR3: TGTGCCAGCAGCTTAGACAGACAGGGAAGGTATAGCAATCAGCCCCAGCATTTT.

The chain carries TRBV10-1 and TRBJ1-6; TRBD1 matches 7 bases. The germline V gene has CDR1 WNHNN and CDR2 SYGVQD (reference sequence). The trim removed 3 bases at V and 9 bases at J, leaving 23 bases unmatched. This CDR3 is built from 20 residues. Here the CDR3 reads CASSDLDINQGGRIPSPLHF. The CDR3 nucleotides are TGCGCCAGCAGTGACCTAGACATCAATCAGGGGGGTCGCATCCCTTCACCCCTCCACTTT.

The chain combines TRBV30 with TRBJ2-3; 7 bases match TRBD2. Germline CDR1 and CDR2: GTSNPN and SVGIG (reference sequence). This CDR3 region has 16 residues. V lost 1 base to trimming and J lost 0 bases; unmatched junction nucleotides: 7. CDR3: CAWSGGTSASTDTQYF. The CDR3 coding sequence is TGTGCCTGGAGTGGGGGCACTAGCGCTAGCACAGATACGCAGTATTTT.

This clone was detected only once. This chain connects TRBV27 to TRBJ2-1; possible D gene TRBD2, 6 bases. The CDR3 is 14 residues long. V lost 7 bases, J lost 9 bases, and 19 bases lay in between. In germline, CDR1 is MNHEY, CDR2 SMNVEV (reference sequence). The CDR3, as DNA: TGTGCCAGCACCATCTCCAGGATGGGGGGTGAGCAGTTCTTC. It encodes CASTISRMGGEQFF.

As regards this clone: Other nucleotide sequences from this sample produce the same CDR3. The V gene is TRBV3-1 (or the pseudogene TRBV3-2), the J gene TRBJ1-2, with D possibly being TRBD1 (6 bases). The germline V gene encodes CDR1 LGHDT and CDR2 YNNKEL (reference sequence). The V and J ends lost 3 bases and 7 bases respectively, with 9 bases between them. The CDR3 runs to 12 residues. In DNA form, the CDR3 reads TGTGCCAGCAGCCAGGGGGCAGGTGGCTACACCTTC. Translating gives CASSQGAGGYTF.

This chain joins TRBV29-1 and TRBJ2-2; possible D gene TRBD1, 6 bases. The germline gives CDR1 SQVTM, CDR2 ANQGSEA. The length of the CDR3 is 14 residues. V was shortened by 4 bases and J by 1 base, with 10 bases between the two germline ends. The CDR3 sequence is CSVAWTENTGELFF. In DNA, the CDR3 is TGCAGCGTTGCCTGGACAGAGAACACCGGGGAGCTGTTTTTT.

This clone has more than one count but fewer than ten. The rearrangement links TRBV2 to TRBJ1-1, with TRBD1 matching 9 bases. Trimming at V came to 6 bases and at J to 0 bases, leaving 2 bases not matched to a gene. The CDR3 runs to 14 residues. Germline values: CDR1 SNHLY, CDR2 FYNNEI. CDR3: CASRGDRVNTEAFF. The DNA of the CDR3 is TGTGCCAGCAGGGGGGACAGGGTGAACACTGAAGCTTTCTTT.

The rearrangement uses TRBV7-2 and TRBJ1-4; weak D call: TRBD1 (6 bases). The ends were cut back, 6 bases at V and 0 bases at J, with 14 bases in the middle. The CDR3 is made up of 16 amino acids. CDR1 is SGHTA and CDR2 is FQGNSA in the germline V gene. The CDR3: CASSTNRVATNEKLFF. In DNA, the CDR3 is TGTGCCAGCAGTACCAACAGGGTTGCAACTAATGAAAAACTGTTTTTT.

The chain uses TRBV6-6 and TRBJ1-2, with D uncertain. The V end lost 3 bases, the J end lost 7 bases, and 18 bases lay between the germline ends. This CDR3 region has 15 residues. Germline CDR1 MNHNY, CDR2 SVGAGI (reference sequence). In DNA, the CDR3 is TGTGCCAGCAGTTATGCCCTCCCGGTGGAGGGTGGCTACACCTTC. It translates to CASSYALPVEGGYTF.

This clone was counted only a few times. The rearrangement uses TRBV9 and TRBJ1-3; TRBD1 is a possible D gene (6 bases). V was clipped by 0 bases and J by 2 bases, with 9 bases between them. This CDR3 region has 15 residues. Germline V gene data show CDR1 as SGDLS and CDR2 as YYNGEE. CDR3 sequence reads: CASSVDGGPGNTIYF. The CDR3 DNA sequence: TGTGCCAGCAGCGTAGACGGGGGGCCTGGAAACACCATATATTTT.

V is TRBV7-6 and J is TRBJ2-1, with D tentatively TRBD2 (6 bases). Germline loops: CDR1 SGHVS, CDR2 FNYEAQ. There are 16 residues in the CDR3. V was trimmed by 5 bases and J by 6 bases, leaving 20 bases between them. The CDR3 DNA sequence: TGTGCCAGCAGCCCGACTGGGGCCGGGGACTTCAATGAGCAGTTCTTC. This sequence encodes CASSPTGAGDFNEQFF.

V gene TRBV4-1 combines with J gene TRBJ2-1; 8 bases are shared with TRBD2. Germline V gene lookup returns CDR1 MGHRA and CDR2 YSYEKL. The CDR3 consists of 16 residues. With 0 bases clipped from V and 7 bases from J, the junction kept 8 bases outside the gene matches. CDR3 nucleotide sequence: TGCGCCAGCAGCCAAGATATTAGCGGGGTAGTGAATGAGCAGTTCTTC. It encodes CASSQDISGVVNEQFF.